These T cell receptor beta chains were read from a single sample in a study of cytomegalovirus exposure and HLA in healthy donors. Sequenced by immunoSEQ multiplex PCR; TCRdb stores in-frame clones only, minus some. The sample holds 150,000 to 180,000 clones, 65% to 80% seen once. The specimen was PBMCs. These receptors all stem from a man aged 18 to 30 in good health and CMV-seronegative. CDR3s include the opening cysteine and the closing phenylalanine or tryptophan. The D gene is left open where the match is weak.

D	V	length	J	CDR3
TRBD1	TRBV18	13	TRBJ2-5	CASSRQGRETQYF
TRBD1	TRBV7-9	14	TRBJ2-4	CASSLRPSGDSQYF
TRBD2	TRBV11-3	17	TRBJ2-3	CASSPFGGRGVADTQYF
.	TRBV4-3	16	TRBJ1-6	CASSQWGPEGNSPLHF
TRBD1	TRBV28	15	TRBJ2-2	CASSSPGQGAGELFF
.	TRBV19	16	TRBJ1-5	CASSIVSGYSNQPQHF
.	TRBV2	15	TRBJ1-4	CASSVEGGGREKLFF
TRBD1	TRBV5-1	18	TRBJ1-1	CASSLGTGTGFMNTEAFF
.	TRBV4-1	16	TRBJ2-6	CATSTQGFSGANGLTF
TRBD1	TRBV5-6	14	TRBJ1-1	CASSRRGRETEAFF
.	TRBV27	15	TRBJ1-1	CASSSGTGGFAEAFF
TRBD1	TRBV7-9	15	TRBJ1-1	CASSVQGAPNTEAFF
TRBD1	TRBV11-2	13	TRBJ1-4	CASSRTGVEKLFF
.	TRBV7-9	13	.	CASSSSGQETQYF
.	TRBV29-1	12	TRBJ2-1	CSVTQGIDEQFF
.	TRBV5-1	13	TRBJ2-1	CASSLQGGNEQFF
TRBD1	TRBV5-1	13	TRBJ2-3	CASATGQSDTQYF
TRBD1	TRBV9	15	TRBJ1-5	CASSAGGNSNQPQHF
.	TRBV29-1	12	TRBJ2-1	CSVEVGGYWQFF
TRBD2	TRBV30	16	TRBJ2-1	CAWSTGRGAIYNEQFF
TRBD1	TRBV9	15	TRBJ2-2	CASSVSGGNAGELFF
.	TRBV18	15	TRBJ2-1	CASSPSGGAYNEQFF
.	TRBV4-1	12	TRBJ2-1	CASSEIGDEQFF
TRBD1	TRBV19	14	TRBJ1-1	CASFRTGLNTEAFF
TRBD1	TRBV6-5	13	TRBJ1-5	CASSFRGPQPQHF
TRBD2	TRBV4-2	16	TRBJ2-5	CASSLIAGGWGETQYF
TRBD2	TRBV11-2	16	TRBJ2-5	CASSLELAGTQETQYF
.	TRBV5-6	13	TRBJ1-1	CASSFYMNTEAFF
TRBD1	TRBV27	15	TRBJ2-7	CASSSRDRSSYEQYF
TRBD1	TRBV27	14	TRBJ1-2	CASSPKGAHYGYTF
.	TRBV7-9	14	TRBJ1-1	CASSLGQLNTEAFF
TRBD1	TRBV19	18	TRBJ1-1	CASSPLGTGGSKIAEAFF
TRBD1	TRBV29-1	16	TRBJ2-3	CSVEWTGGRGTDTQYF
TRBD2	TRBV2	15	TRBJ2-3	CASSESSGGPDTQYF
.	TRBV27	14	TRBJ1-5	CASSGRQVNQPQHF
.	TRBV30	12	TRBJ2-1	CAWSGRFGEQFF
.	TRBV10-3	15	TRBJ1-4	CAIAERAAANEKLFF
.	TRBV27	15	TRBJ1-5	CASSLGTYDNQPQHF
TRBD1	TRBV28	16	TRBJ1-5	CASSTPGQERNQPQHF
TRBD1	TRBV25-1	13	TRBJ1-1	CASTRGQGSAAFF
TRBD1	TRBV6-5	16	TRBJ2-3	CASSSWTGGITDTQYF
TRBD2	TRBV9	14	TRBJ2-7	CASSYGGEAYEQYF